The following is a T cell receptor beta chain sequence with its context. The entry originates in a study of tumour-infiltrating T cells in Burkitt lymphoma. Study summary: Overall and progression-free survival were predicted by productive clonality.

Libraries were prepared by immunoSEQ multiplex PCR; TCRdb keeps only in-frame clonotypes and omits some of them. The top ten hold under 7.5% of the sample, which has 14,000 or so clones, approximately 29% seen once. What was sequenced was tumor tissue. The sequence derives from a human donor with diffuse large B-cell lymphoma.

In nucleotides, the CDR3 is TGTGCCAGCAGCGTAGAGAGACAGCCGAACACCGGGGAGCTGTTTTTT. It yields the protein CASSVERQPNTGELFF. V is TRBV9 and J is TRBJ2-2; TRBD1 is a possible D gene (5 bases). From germline, CDR1 is SGDLS and CDR2 YYNGEE. V gave up 0 bases and J gave up 0 bases, with 9 bases separating them. The CDR3 is 16 amino acids. Full variable domain (remainder filled in from reference TRBV9 and TRBJ2-2): DSGVTQTPKHLITATGQRVTLRCSPRSGDLSVYWYQQSLDQGLQFLIQYYNGEERAKGNILERFSAQQFPDLHSELNLSSLELGDSALYFCASSVERQPNTGELFFGEGSRLTVL.